These T cell receptor beta chains were read from a single sample in a study of tumor-infiltrating lymphocytes in localized non-small cell lung cancer. TCRdb keeps only in-frame clones here, not all; method: immunoSEQ multiplex PCR. The sample lists 9,500 to 15,000 clones, approximately 70% occurring once. Sequencing used uninvolved lung tissue not adjacent to the tumor. All receptors derive from a human donor with non-small cell lung cancer. CDR3s include the opening cysteine and the closing phenylalanine or tryptophan. Each record gives: D gene, CDR3 length, V gene, clone size, J gene, CDR3 protein, CDR3 DNA. The D gene is left open where the match is weak. Expanded clones get a size class; other rows say once, few or many, or leave the size out.

d_call: NA; cdr3_length: 13; v_call: TRBV5-1; clone_size: medium-sized; j_call: TRBJ2-1; cdr3_aa: CASRFRVINEQFF; cdr3_nt: TGCGCCAGCAGGTTCCGTGTGATCAATGAGCAGTTCTTC
d_call: NA; cdr3_length: 14; v_call: TRBV5-8; clone_size: NA; j_call: TRBJ1-4; cdr3_aa: CASSLGGRNEKLFF; cdr3_nt: TGTGCCAGCAGCTTGGGGGGCAGGAATGAAAAACTGTTTTTT
d_call: NA; cdr3_length: 14; v_call: TRBV7-2; clone_size: NA; j_call: TRBJ1-3; cdr3_aa: CASSLGTPGNTIYF; cdr3_nt: TGTGCCAGCAGCTTAGGGACACCTGGAAACACCATATATTTT
d_call: NA; cdr3_length: 15; v_call: TRBV6-6; clone_size: NA; j_call: TRBJ2-6; cdr3_aa: CASRTDVSGANVLTF; cdr3_nt: TGTGCCAGTCGGACAGATGTCTCTGGGGCCAACGTCCTGACTTTC
d_call: TRBD2; cdr3_length: 16; v_call: TRBV5-1; clone_size: few; j_call: TRBJ2-5; cdr3_aa: CASSGTSGRGQETQYF; cdr3_nt: TGCGCCAGCAGCGGGACTAGCGGGAGAGGACAAGAGACCCAGTACTTC
d_call: NA; cdr3_length: 15; v_call: TRBV14; clone_size: NA; j_call: TRBJ1-4; cdr3_aa: CASSSQGSENEKLFF; cdr3_nt: TGTGCCAGCAGCTCACAGGGTAGTGAGAATGAAAAACTGTTTTTT
d_call: TRBD2; cdr3_length: 15; v_call: TRBV28; clone_size: NA; j_call: TRBJ2-5; cdr3_aa: CASSLGLAGQETQYF; cdr3_nt: TGTGCCAGCAGTTTGGGACTAGCGGGCCAAGAGACCCAGTACTTC
d_call: TRBD1; cdr3_length: 14; v_call: TRBV2; clone_size: NA; j_call: TRBJ1-5; cdr3_aa: CASSGQGRYQPQHF; cdr3_nt: TGTGCCAGCAGCGGACAGGGACGGTATCAGCCCCAGCATTTT
d_call: TRBD1; cdr3_length: 15; v_call: TRBV28; clone_size: NA; j_call: TRBJ1-4; cdr3_aa: CASSLLTGGVEKLFF; cdr3_nt: TGTGCCAGCAGCCTTCTGACAGGGGGGGTGGAAAAACTGTTTTTT
d_call: NA; cdr3_length: 15; v_call: TRBV19; clone_size: NA; j_call: TRBJ1-3; cdr3_aa: CASSTLRGQRNTIYF; cdr3_nt: TGTGCCAGTAGTACGCTAAGAGGACAGCGAAACACCATATATTTT
d_call: TRBD2; cdr3_length: 15; v_call: TRBV29-1; clone_size: NA; j_call: TRBJ2-1; cdr3_aa: CSVGGLAGSYNEQFF; cdr3_nt: TGCAGCGTCGGGGGACTAGCGGGATCCTACAATGAGCAGTTCTTC
d_call: NA; cdr3_length: 13; v_call: TRBV7-2; clone_size: NA; j_call: TRBJ1-6; cdr3_aa: CASSANNNSPLHF; cdr3_nt: TGTGCCAGCAGCGCAAACAATAATTCACCCCTCCACTTT
d_call: TRBD2; cdr3_length: 15; v_call: TRBV7-6; clone_size: NA; j_call: TRBJ2-5; cdr3_aa: CASSLSGRALETQYF; cdr3_nt: TGTGCCAGCAGCTTATCGGGGAGGGCATTGGAGACCCAGTACTTC
d_call: TRBD1; cdr3_length: 14; v_call: TRBV7-2; clone_size: NA; j_call: TRBJ2-7; cdr3_aa: CASSSGQGPYEQYF; cdr3_nt: TGTGCCAGCAGCTCCGGACAGGGGCCCTACGAGCAGTACTTC
d_call: NA; cdr3_length: 14; v_call: TRBV6-5; clone_size: medium-sized; j_call: TRBJ1-4; cdr3_aa: CASSWGLRGEKLFF; cdr3_nt: TGTGCCAGCTCTTGGGGGCTGCGTGGGGAAAAACTGTTTTTT
d_call: NA; cdr3_length: 13; v_call: TRBV5-6; clone_size: NA; j_call: TRBJ1-2; cdr3_aa: CASSSPANYGYTF; cdr3_nt: TGTGCCAGCAGCTCCCCGGCTAACTATGGCTACACCTTC
d_call: NA; cdr3_length: 16; v_call: TRBV7-2; clone_size: NA; j_call: TRBJ2-7; cdr3_aa: CASSLAGRRQGGNQYF; cdr3_nt: TGTGCCAGCAGCTTAGCCGGTCGCAGGCAGGGAGGAAATCAGTACTTC
d_call: NA; cdr3_length: 16; v_call: TRBV5-4; clone_size: NA; j_call: TRBJ2-7; cdr3_aa: CASSPRGGGKAYEQYF; cdr3_nt: TGTGCCAGCAGCCCCCGGGGAGGGGGCAAGGCCTACGAGCAGTACTTC
d_call: TRBD2; cdr3_length: 16; v_call: TRBV11-2; clone_size: NA; j_call: TRBJ2-3; cdr3_aa: CASSLSGGGGTDTQYF; cdr3_nt: TGTGCCAGCAGCTTATCTGGCGGGGGGGGCACAGATACGCAGTATTTT
d_call: NA; cdr3_length: 17; v_call: TRBV28; clone_size: once; j_call: TRBJ1-1; cdr3_aa: CASSLRRGAGVNTEAFF; cdr3_nt: TGTGCCAGCAGTTTAAGGAGGGGGGCAGGGGTGAACACTGAAGCTTTCTTT
d_call: NA; cdr3_length: 16; v_call: TRBV5-4; clone_size: NA; j_call: TRBJ2-7; cdr3_aa: CASSLGRGRVSYEQYF; cdr3_nt: TGTGCCAGCAGCTTGGGACGGGGTCGGGTCTCCTACGAGCAGTACTTC
d_call: TRBD2; cdr3_length: 18; v_call: TRBV7-2; clone_size: NA; j_call: TRBJ2-3; cdr3_aa: CASSFPRLGGGAIDTQYF; cdr3_nt: TGTGCCAGCAGCTTCCCCCGGTTGGGCGGGGGGGCGATAGATACGCAGTATTTT
d_call: NA; cdr3_length: 11; v_call: TRBV11-2; clone_size: NA; j_call: TRBJ2-3; cdr3_aa: CASSQGDTQYF; cdr3_nt: TGTGCCAGCAGCCAAGGGGATACGCAGTATTTT
d_call: NA; cdr3_length: 16; v_call: TRBV10-3; clone_size: NA; j_call: TRBJ1-5; cdr3_aa: CAISADGGDDNQPQHF; cdr3_nt: TGTGCCATCAGCGCGGATGGGGGGGATGACAATCAGCCCCAGCATTTT
d_call: NA; cdr3_length: 13; v_call: TRBV5-5; clone_size: NA; j_call: TRBJ1-1; cdr3_aa: CASSLGVGTEAFF; cdr3_nt: TGTGCCAGCAGCTTAGGTGTGGGGACTGAAGCTTTCTTT
d_call: NA; cdr3_length: 15; v_call: TRBV29-1; clone_size: NA; j_call: TRBJ2-1; cdr3_aa: CSVDLGAVSYNEQFF; cdr3_nt: TGCAGCGTTGATTTGGGGGCTGTCTCCTACAATGAGCAGTTCTTC
d_call: NA; cdr3_length: 14; v_call: TRBV13; clone_size: NA; j_call: TRBJ2-5; cdr3_aa: CASSLGHREETQYF; cdr3_nt: TGTGCCAGCAGCTTAGGCCACAGGGAAGAGACCCAGTACTTC